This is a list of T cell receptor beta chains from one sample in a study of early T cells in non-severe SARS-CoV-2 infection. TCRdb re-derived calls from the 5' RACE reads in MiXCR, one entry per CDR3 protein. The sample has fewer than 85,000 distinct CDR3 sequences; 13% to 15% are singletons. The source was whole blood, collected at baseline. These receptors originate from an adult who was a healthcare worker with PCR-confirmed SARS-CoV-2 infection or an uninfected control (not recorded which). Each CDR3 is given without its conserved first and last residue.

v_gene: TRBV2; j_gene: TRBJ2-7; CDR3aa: ASSAGLLISYEQY
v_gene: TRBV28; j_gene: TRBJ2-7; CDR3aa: ASSSDVRRD
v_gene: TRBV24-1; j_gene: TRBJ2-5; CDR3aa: ATLRRVFETQY
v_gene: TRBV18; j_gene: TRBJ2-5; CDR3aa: ASSSIRAGGIETQY
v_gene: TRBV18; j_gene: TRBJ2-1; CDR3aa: ASSPGGDEQF
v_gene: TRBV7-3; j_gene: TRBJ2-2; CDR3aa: ASSRSATGELF
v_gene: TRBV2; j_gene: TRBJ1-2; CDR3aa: ASREYGYT
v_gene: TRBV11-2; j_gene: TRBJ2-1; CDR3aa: ASSQHSGGTTLSYNEQF
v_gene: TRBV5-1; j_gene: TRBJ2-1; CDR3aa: ASRDLNEQF
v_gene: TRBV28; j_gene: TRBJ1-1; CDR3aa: ASSLLRSTAAF
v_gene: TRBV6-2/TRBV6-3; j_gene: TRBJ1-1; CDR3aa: ASSDDGEELLNTEAF
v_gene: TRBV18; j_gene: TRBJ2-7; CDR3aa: ASSPPQTTYEQY
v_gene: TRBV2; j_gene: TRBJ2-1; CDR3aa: ASSPFTSGRPAQF
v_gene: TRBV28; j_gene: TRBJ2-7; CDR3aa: ASSSGTISYEQY
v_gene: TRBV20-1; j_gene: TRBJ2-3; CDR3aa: SAWSSGSGTDTQY
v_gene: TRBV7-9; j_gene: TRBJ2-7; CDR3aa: ASREAGGRYEQY
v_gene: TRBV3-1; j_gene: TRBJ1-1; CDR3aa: ASAREGASEAF
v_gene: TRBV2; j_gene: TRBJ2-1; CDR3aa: ASSDNGYNEQF
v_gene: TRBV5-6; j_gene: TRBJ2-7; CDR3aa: ASSLSGGDYEQY
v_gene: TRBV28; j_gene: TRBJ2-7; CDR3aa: ASSKGASEISYEQY
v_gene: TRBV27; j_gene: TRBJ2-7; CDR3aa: ASRSNSYEQY
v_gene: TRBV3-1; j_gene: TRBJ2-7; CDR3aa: ASSQDGRGDYEQY
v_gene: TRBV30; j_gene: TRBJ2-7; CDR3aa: AWSMGGSYEQY
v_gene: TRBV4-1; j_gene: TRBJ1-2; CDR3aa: ASSQTGTERYGYT
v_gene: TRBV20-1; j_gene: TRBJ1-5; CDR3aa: SVSTGPEADQPQH
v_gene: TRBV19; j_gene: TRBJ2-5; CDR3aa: ASSMRGGYQETQY
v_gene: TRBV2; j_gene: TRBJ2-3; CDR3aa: ASNTQADTQY
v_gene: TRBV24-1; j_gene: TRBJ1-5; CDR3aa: ATSDWTARSQPQH
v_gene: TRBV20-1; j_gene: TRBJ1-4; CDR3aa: SAREGNEKLF
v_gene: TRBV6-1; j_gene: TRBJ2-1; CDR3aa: ASNPTSGRGNEQF
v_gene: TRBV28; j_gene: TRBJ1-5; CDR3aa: ASRTSDSNQPQH
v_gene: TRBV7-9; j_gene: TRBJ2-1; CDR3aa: ASSLAQRDWEQF
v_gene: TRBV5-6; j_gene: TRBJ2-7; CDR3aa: ASSIIRAAGDEQY
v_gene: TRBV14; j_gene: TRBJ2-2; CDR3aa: ASSQANTGELF
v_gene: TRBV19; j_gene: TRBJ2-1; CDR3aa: ASSPLGEGAYNEQF
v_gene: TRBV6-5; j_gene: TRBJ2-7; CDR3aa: ATREGDGSYEQY
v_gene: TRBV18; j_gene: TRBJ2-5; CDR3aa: ASSPPGTGVQETQY
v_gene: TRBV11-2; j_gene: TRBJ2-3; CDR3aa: ASSPSYSTDTQY
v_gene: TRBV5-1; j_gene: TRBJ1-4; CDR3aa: ASSSWGQTNEKLF
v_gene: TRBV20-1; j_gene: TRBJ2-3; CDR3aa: SAQDLAEVRRTDTQY
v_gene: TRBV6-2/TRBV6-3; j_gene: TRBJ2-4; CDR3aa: ASSWTALAKNIQY
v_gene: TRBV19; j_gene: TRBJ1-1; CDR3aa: ASTQGGTEAF
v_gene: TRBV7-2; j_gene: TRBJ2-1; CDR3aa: ASSFNKGGREQF
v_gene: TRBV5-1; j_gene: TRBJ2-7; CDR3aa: ASSFDRVIYEQY
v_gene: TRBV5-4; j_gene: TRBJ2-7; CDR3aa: ASSFWDRAYEQY
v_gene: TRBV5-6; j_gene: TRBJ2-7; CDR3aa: ASSWTGLRSDEQY
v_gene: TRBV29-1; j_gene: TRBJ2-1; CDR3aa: SVTPGGNEQF
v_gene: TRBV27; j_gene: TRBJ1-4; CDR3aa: ASSLEGEKLF
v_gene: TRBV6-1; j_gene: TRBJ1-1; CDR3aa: VSSPTLTGTNTEAF
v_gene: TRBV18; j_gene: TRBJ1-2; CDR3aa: ASSPRDDYGYT
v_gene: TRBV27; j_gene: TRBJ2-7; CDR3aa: ASSSLGEQY